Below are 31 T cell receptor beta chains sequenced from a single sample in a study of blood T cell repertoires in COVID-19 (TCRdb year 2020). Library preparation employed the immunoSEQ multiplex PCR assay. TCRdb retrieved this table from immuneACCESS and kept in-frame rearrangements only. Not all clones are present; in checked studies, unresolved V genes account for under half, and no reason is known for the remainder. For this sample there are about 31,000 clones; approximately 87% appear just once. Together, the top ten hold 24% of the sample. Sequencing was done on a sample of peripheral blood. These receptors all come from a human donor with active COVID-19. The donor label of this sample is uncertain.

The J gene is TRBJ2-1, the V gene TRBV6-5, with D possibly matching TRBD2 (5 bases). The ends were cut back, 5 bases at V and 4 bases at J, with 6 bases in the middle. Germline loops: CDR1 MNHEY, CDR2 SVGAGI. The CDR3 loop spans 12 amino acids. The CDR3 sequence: CASSRGYNEQFF. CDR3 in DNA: TGTGCCAGCAGTCGGGGATACAATGAGCAGTTCTTC.

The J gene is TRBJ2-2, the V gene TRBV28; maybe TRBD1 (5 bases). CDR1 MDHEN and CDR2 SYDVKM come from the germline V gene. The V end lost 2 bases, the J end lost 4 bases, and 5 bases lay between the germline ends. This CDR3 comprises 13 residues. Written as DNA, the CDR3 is TGTGCCAGCAGTTTAGGGGCCACCGGGGAGCTGTTTTTT. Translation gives CASSLGATGELFF.

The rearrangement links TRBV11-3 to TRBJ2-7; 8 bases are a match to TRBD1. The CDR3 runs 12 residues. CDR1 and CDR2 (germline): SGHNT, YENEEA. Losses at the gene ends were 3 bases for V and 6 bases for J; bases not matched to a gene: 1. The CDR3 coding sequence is TGTGCCAGCAGCTTTGACAGGGGCGAGCAGTACTTC. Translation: CASSFDRGEQYF.

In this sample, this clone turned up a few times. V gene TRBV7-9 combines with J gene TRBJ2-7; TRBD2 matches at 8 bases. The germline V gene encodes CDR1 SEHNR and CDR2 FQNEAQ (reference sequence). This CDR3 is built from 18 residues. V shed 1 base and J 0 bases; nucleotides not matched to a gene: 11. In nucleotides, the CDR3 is TGTGCCAGCAGCTTAGTGCTCATAGCGGGACTGAGCTCCTACGAGCAGTACTTC. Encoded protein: CASSLVLIAGLSSYEQYF.

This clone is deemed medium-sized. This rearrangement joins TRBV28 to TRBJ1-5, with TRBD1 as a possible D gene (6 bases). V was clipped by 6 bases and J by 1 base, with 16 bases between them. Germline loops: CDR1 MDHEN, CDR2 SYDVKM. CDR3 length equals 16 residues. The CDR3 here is CASRPRTGTSNQPQHF. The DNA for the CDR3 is TGTGCCAGCAGACCACGCACCGGGACAAGCAATCAGCCCCAGCATTTT.

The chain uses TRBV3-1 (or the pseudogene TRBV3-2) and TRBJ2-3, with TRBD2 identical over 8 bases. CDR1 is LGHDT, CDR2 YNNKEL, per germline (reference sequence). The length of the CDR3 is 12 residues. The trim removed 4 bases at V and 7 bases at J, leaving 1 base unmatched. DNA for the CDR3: TGTGCCAGCAGCCGTAGCGGGAATACGCAGTATTTT. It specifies CASSRSGNTQYF.

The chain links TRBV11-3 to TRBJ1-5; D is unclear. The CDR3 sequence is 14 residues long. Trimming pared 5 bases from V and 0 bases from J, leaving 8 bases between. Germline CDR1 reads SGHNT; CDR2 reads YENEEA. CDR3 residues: CASSPSGSNQPQHF. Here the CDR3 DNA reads TGTGCCAGCAGCCCCTCGGGTAGCAATCAGCCCCAGCATTTT.

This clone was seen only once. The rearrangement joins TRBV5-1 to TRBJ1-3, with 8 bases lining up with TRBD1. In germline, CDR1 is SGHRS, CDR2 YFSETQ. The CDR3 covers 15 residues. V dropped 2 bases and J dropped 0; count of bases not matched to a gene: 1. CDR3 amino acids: CASSLDRGSGNTIYF. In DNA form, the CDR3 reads TGCGCCAGCAGCTTAGACAGGGGCTCTGGAAACACCATATATTTT.

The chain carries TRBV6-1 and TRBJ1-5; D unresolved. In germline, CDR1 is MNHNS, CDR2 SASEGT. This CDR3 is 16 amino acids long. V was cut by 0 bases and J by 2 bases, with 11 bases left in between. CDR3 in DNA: TGTGCCAGCAGTGAAGCGCGGGGTCGGGGCAATCAGCCCCAGCATTTT. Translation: CASSEARGRGNQPQHF.

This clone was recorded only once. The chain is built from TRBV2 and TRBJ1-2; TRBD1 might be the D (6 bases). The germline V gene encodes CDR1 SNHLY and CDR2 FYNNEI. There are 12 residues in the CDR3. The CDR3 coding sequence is TGTGTCGATGGGGACATAATTTTTGGCTACACCTTC. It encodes CVDGDIIFGYTF. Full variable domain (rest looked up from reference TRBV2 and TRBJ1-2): EPEVTQTPSHQVTQMGQEVILRCVPISNHLYFYWYRQILGQKVEFLVSFYNNEISEKSEIFDDQFSVERPDGSNFTLKIRSTKLEDSAMYFCVDGDIIFGYTFGSGTRLTVV.

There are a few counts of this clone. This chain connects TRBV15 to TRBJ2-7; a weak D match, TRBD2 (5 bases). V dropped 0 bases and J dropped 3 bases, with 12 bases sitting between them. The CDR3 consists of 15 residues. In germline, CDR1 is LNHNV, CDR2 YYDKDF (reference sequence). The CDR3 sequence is CATSRDFPGYYEQYF. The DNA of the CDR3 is TGTGCCACCAGCAGAGATTTTCCGGGGTACTACGAGCAGTACTTC.

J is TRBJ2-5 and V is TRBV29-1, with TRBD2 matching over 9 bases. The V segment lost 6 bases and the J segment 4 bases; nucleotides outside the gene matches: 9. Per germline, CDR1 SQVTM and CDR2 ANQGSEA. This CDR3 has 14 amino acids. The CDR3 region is CSVKAGGVLETQYF. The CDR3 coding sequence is TGCAGCGTGAAAGCGGGGGGTGTGTTAGAGACCCAGTACTTC. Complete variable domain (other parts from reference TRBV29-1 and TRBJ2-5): SAVISQKPSRDICQRGTSLTIQCQVDSQVTMMFWYRQQPGQSLTLIATANQGSEATYESGFVIDKFPISRPNLTFSTLTVSNMSPEDSSIYLCSVKAGGVLETQYFGPGTRLLVL.

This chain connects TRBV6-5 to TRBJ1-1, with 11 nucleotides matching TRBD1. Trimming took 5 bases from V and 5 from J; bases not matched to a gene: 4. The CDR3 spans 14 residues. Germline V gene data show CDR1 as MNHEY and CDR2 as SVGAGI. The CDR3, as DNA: TGTGCCAGCAGTCCCGGGACAGGGGGAACTGAAGCTTTCTTT. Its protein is CASSPGTGGTEAFF.

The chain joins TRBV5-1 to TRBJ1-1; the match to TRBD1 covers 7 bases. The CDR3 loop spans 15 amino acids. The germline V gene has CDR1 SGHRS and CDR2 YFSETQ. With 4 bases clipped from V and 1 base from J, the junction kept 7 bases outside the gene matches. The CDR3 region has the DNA TGCGCCAGCAGCCCCGGGACAGCTTGGAACACTGAAGCTTTCTTT. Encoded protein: CASSPGTAWNTEAFF.

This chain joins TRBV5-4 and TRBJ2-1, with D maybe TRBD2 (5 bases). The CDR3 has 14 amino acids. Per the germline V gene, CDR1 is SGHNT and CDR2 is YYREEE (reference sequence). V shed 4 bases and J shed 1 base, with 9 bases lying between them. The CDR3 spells CASSLPGSYNEQFF. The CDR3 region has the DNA TGTGCCAGCAGCCTGCCGGGGTCCTACAATGAGCAGTTCTTC. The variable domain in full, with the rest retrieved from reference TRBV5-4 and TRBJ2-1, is ETGVTQSPTHLIKTRGQQVTLRCSSQSGHNTVSWYQQALGQGPQFIFQYYREEENGRGNFPPRFSGLQFPNYSSELNVNALELDDSALYLCASSLPGSYNEQFFGPGTRLTVL.

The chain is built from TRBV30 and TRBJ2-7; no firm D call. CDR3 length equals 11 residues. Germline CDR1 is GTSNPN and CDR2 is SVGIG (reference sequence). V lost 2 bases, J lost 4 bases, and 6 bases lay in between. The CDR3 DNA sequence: TGTGCCTGGAGTAGAGAGTACGAGCAGTACTTC. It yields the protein CAWSREYEQYF.

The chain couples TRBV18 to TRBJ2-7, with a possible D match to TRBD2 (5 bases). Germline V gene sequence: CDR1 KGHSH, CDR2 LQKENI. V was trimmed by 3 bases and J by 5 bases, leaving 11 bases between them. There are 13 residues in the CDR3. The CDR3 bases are TGTGCCAGCTCACCTGGGATGAGGGACGAGCAGTACTTC. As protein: CASSPGMRDEQYF. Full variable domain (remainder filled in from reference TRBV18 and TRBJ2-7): NAGVMQNPRHLVRRRGQEARLRCSPMKGHSHVYWYRQLPEEGLKFMVYLQKENIIDESGMPKERFSAEFPKEGPSILRIQQVVRGDSAAYFCASSPGMRDEQYFGPGTRLTVT.

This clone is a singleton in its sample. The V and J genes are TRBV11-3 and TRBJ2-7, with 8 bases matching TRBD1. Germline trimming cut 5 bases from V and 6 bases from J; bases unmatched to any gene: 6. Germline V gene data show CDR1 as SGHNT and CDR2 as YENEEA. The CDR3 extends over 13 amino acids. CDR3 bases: TGTGCCAGCAGCCCAGACAGGGGAGGCGAGCAGTACTTC. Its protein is CASSPDRGGEQYF.

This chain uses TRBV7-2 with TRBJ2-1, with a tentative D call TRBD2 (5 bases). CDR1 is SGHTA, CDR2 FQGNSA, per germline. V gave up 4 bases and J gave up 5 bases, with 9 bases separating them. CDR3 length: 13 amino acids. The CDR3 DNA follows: TGTGCCAGCAGCTGGAGCGGAAACAATGAGCAGTTCTTC. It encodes CASSWSGNNEQFF.

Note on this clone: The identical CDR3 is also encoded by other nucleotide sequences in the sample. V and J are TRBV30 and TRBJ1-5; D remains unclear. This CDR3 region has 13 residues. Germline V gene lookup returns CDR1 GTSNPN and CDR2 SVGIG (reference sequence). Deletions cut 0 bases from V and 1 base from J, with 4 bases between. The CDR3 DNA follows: TGTGCCTGGAGTGTACGGAGCAATCAGCCCCAGCATTTT. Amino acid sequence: CAWSVRSNQPQHF.

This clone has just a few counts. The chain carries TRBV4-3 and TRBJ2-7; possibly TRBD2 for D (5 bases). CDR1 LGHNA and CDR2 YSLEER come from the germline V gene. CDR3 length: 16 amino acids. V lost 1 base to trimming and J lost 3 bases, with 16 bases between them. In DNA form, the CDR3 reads TGCGCCAGCAGCCAAGGGGCAGCGGAGCCCTTCTACGAGCAGTACTTC. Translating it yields CASSQGAAEPFYEQYF.

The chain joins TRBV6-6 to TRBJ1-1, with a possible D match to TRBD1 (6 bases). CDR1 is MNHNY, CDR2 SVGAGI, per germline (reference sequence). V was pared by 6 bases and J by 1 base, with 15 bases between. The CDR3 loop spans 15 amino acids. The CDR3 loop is CASSRTRTANTEAFF. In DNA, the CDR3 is TGTGCCAGCAGCCGTACTAGGACAGCGAACACTGAAGCTTTCTTT.

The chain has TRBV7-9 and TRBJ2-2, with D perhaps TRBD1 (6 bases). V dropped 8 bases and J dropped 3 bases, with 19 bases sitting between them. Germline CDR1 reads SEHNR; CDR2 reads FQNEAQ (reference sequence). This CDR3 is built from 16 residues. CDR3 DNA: TGTGCCAGCGGCCTATCAAGGGGGTTATACACCGGGGAGCTGTTTTTT. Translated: CASGLSRGLYTGELFF.

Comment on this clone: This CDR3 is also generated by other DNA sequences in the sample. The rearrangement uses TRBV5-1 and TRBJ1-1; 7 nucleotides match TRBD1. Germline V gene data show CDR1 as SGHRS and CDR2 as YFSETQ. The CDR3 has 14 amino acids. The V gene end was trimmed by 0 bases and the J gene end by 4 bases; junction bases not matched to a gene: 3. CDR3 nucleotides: TGCGCCAGCAGCTTGGCCTCAGGGGGCACTGAAGCTTTCTTT. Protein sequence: CASSLASGGTEAFF. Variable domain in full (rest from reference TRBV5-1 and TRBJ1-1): KAGVTQTPRYLIKTRGQQVTLSCSPISGHRSVSWYQQTPGQGLQFLFEYFSETQRNKGNFPGRFSGRQFSNSRSEMNVSTLELGDSALYLCASSLASGGTEAFFGQGTRLTVV.

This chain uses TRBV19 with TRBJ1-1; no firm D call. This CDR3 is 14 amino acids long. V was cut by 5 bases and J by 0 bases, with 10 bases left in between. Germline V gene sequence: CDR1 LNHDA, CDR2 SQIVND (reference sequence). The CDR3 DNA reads TGTGCCAGTAGTCCCCGACAACTGAACACTGAAGCTTTCTTT. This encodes CASSPRQLNTEAFF. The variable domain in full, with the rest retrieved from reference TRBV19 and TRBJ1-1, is DGGITQSPKYLFRKEGQNVTLSCEQNLNHDAMYWYRQDPGQGLRLIYYSQIVNDFQKGDIAEGYSVSREKKESFPLTVTSAQKNPTAFYLCASSPRQLNTEAFFGQGTRLTVV.

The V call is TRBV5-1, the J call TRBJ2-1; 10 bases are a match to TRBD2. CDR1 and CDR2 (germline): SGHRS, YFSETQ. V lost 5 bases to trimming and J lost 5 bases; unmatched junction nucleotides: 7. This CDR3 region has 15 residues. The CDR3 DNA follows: TGCGCCAGCAGGCCGGGACTAGCGATTAACAATGAGCAGTTCTTC. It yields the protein CASRPGLAINNEQFF.

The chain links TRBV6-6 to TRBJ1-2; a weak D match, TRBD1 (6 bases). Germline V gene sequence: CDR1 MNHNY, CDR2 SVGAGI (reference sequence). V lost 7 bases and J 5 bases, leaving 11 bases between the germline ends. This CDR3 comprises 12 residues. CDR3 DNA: TGTGCCAGCACCCCAACAGGGTATGGCTACACCTTC. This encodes CASTPTGYGYTF.

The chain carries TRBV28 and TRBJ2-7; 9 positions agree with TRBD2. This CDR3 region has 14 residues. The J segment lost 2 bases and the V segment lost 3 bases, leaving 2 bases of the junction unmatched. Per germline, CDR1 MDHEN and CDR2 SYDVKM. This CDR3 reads CASSFLAGAYEQYF. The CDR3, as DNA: TGTGCCAGCAGTTTCTTAGCGGGAGCCTACGAGCAGTACTTC.

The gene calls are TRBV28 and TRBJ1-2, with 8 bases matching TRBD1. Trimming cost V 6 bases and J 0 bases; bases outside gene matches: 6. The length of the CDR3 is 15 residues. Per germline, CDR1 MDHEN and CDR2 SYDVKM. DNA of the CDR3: TGTGCCAGCAGCCGGCCGGGACAGGCTAACTATGGCTACACCTTC. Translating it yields CASSRPGQANYGYTF.

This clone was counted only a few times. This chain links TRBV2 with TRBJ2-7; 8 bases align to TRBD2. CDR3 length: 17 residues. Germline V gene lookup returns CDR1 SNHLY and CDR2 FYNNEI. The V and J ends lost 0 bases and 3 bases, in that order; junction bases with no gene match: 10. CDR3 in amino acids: CASSEALAGAWGYEQYF. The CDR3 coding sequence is TGTGCCAGCAGTGAAGCCCTAGCGGGTGCATGGGGCTACGAGCAGTACTTC. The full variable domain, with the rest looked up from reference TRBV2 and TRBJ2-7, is EPEVTQTPSHQVTQMGQEVILRCVPISNHLYFYWYRQILGQKVEFLVSFYNNEISEKSEIFDDQFSVERPDGSNFTLKIRSTKLEDSAMYFCASSEALAGAWGYEQYFGPGTRLTVT.

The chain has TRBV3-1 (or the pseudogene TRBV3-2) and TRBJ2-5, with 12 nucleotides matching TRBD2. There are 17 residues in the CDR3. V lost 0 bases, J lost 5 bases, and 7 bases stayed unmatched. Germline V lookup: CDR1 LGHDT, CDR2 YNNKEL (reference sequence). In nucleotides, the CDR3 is TGTGCCAGCAGCCAAGATCCTAGCGGGAGGGCCCGGGAGACCCAGTACTTC. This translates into CASSQDPSGRARETQYF.